These 2 T cell receptor beta chains were sequenced from one sample in a study of blood T cell repertoires in COVID-19 (dated by TCRdb to between 2020 and 2021). Library preparation used the immunoSEQ multiplex PCR assay. TCRdb holds this immuneACCESS table with in-frame rearrangements only. Some clones are missing; in checked studies, unresolved V genes explain under half, and the rest has no known cause. The sample has approximately 350,000 clones on record, around 83% of them singletons. The top ten clonotypes cover just under 3% of the sample. The sequenced sample was peripheral blood. These receptors were collected from a man aged 25 to 40 with active or convalescent COVID-19.

V and J are TRBV18 and TRBJ1-3; D is undetermined. CDR1 KGHSH and CDR2 LQKENI come from the germline V gene. The V gene lost 2 bases and the J gene lost 0 bases, with 8 bases spanning the gap. CDR3 size: 15 residues. The DNA for the CDR3 is TGTGCCAGCTCACCAGCTACTAGCTCTGGAAACACCATATATTTT. Residues: CASSPATSSGNTIYF.

J is TRBJ2-7 and V is TRBV3-1 (or the pseudogene TRBV3-2); D gene uncertain. V lost 0 bases to trimming and J lost 0 bases, with 9 bases between them. The CDR3 loop spans 15 amino acids. The V gene's germline CDR1 is LGHDT and CDR2 YNNKEL (reference sequence). DNA of the CDR3: TGTGCCAGCAGCCAAGAGAGCTATTTCTCCTACGAGCAGTACTTC. This encodes CASSQESYFSYEQYF.